The present entry profiles one T cell receptor beta chain with its context. The antigen remains unidentified. With the read ending 3 residues before the CDR3 end, the germline J gene is used to fill in that end. These data come from a study of T cells in women clearing cervical HPV infection. Study results and limitations: CIN3+ cases had significantly higher TCR richness than controls; evenness did not differ.

Deletions cut 7 bases from V and 6 bases from J, with 28 bases between. CDR3 size: 18 residues. Germline CDR1 and CDR2: LNHDA and SQIVND (reference sequence). Repertoires were generated with immunoSEQ multiplex PCR, while TCRdb's copy carries only in-frame clones and drops some. Its clone listing holds roughly 31,000 clones. Input material: blood buffy coat. The sequence was collected from a woman aged 18 to 75 with a cervical HPV16 infection that either progressed to CIN3+ or cleared (not recorded which). The J gene is TRBJ1-5, the V gene TRBV19; TRBD1 is a possible D gene (6 bases). CDR3 protein: CASIPPLSGTPTRQPQHF. CDR3 DNA (partial): TGTGCCAGTATTCCACCTCTATCCGGGACACCAACCCGTCAGCCC. Together with reference TRBV19 and TRBJ1-5, the CDR3 gives the full variable domain: DGGITQSPKYLFRKEGQNVTLSCEQNLNHDAMYWYRQDPGQGLRLIYYSQIVNDFQKGDIAEGYSVSREKKESFPLTVTSAQKNPTAFYLCASIPPLSGTPTRQPQHFGDGTRLSIL.